These 8 T cell receptor beta chains were sequenced from one sample in a study of T cells expressing NK-cell markers. With the 5' RACE reads reprocessed, TCRdb shows one record per CDR3 protein and no DNA. The data include around 470,000 distinct CDR3 sequences; the top ten clones carry about 1.5%. The sample taken for sequencing was blood T cells: a sorted CD56 or NKG2C T cell subset, CD4+ or CD8+ T cells, or bulk PBMC T cells (not recorded which). The receptors were gathered from a woman aged 45 to 65 in good health.

V gene TRBV5-1 combines with J gene TRBJ2-3. The V gene's germline CDR1 is SGHRS and CDR2 YFSETQ. The CDR3 has 14 residues. The CDR3 sequence is CASSPEPVTDTQYF.

The rearrangement uses TRBV7-3 and TRBJ2-2; TCRdb gives TRBD1 as the D gene, but with no DNA this cannot be confirmed. Germline V CDR1 and CDR2: SGHTA, FQGTGA. The CDR3 totals 14 residues. CDR3 sequence reads: CASSVYRGTGELFF.

CDR3 loop: CASSFSWGTISSGELFF. The chain combines TRBV5-1 with TRBJ2-2; TCRdb's assignment of TRBD1 cannot be checked, as there is no DNA. The CDR3 length is 17 residues. Germline V gives CDR1 SGHRS, CDR2 YFSETQ.

This sequence joins TRBV5-1 and TRBJ2-1; TCRdb's D gene call, TRBD2, goes unchecked for lack of DNA. The CDR3 consists of 17 residues. Germline CDR1 SGHRS, CDR2 YFSETQ. CDR3 sequence: CASSSLPGVGGVDEQFF.

This sequence joins TRBV27 and TRBJ2-3. The V gene's germline CDR1 is MNHEY and CDR2 SMNVEV (reference sequence). The CDR3 is made up of 16 amino acids. The CDR3 here is CASSSKARMNTDTQYF.

The V call is TRBV29-1, the J call TRBJ2-1; TCRdb calls TRBD2, which cannot be checked without DNA. The CDR3 runs to 11 residues. Per the germline V gene, CDR1 is SQVTM and CDR2 is ANQGSEA. The CDR3 loop is CSAGADNEQFF.

The chain uses TRBV5-1 and TRBJ1-1; TCRdb's D call of TRBD1 is untestable without DNA. CDR3 length: 14 amino acids. CDR1 and CDR2 (germline): SGHRS, YFSETQ. The CDR3 region is CASSLAGWQGEAFF. Together with reference TRBV5-1 and TRBJ1-1, the CDR3 gives the full variable domain: KAGVTQTPRYLIKTRGQQVTLSCSPISGHRSVSWYQQTPGQGLQFLFEYFSETQRNKGNFPGRFSGRQFSNSRSEMNVSTLELGDSALYLCASSLAGWQGEAFFGQGTRLTVV.

V is TRBV29-1 and J is TRBJ1-1. The CDR3 has 11 residues. Germline CDR1 and CDR2: SQVTM and ANQGSEA. CDR3 loop: CSVVHHSSAFF.